This TCR beta chain was captured in a study of cytomegalovirus exposure and HLA in healthy donors. Amplification used 60 Vbeta primers and 13 Jbeta primers. This table comes from immunoSEQ multiplex PCR, and its TCRdb copy is limited to in-frame clones, with some not included. The sample holds 120,000 or so clones, about 73% seen once. The CDR3 totals 16 residues. The germline V and J ends were trimmed by 3 bases and 5 bases, with 19 bases remaining between them. CDR1 is KGHSH and CDR2 is LQKENI in the germline V gene. The sequence was obtained from a woman between 40 and 50 years old in good health and CMV-seropositive. Sequencing was performed on PBMCs. The V gene is TRBV18, the J gene TRBJ2-5; a weak D match, TRBD1 (5 bases). CDR3 nucleotides: TGTGCCAGCTCACCCACAGGTTCCGAGGTCTTGGAGACCCAGTACTTC. It translates to CASSPTGSEVLETQYF.